The entry below gives a single TCR beta chain sequence along with its context. The data are from a study of radiotherapy plus CTLA-4 blockade in lung cancer. Study details: Around 19% of enrolled patients responded objectively, and roughly 31% had disease control.

The V end lost 0 bases, the J end lost 6 bases, and 10 bases lay between the germline ends. Per germline, CDR1 SGHRS and CDR2 YFSETQ. This CDR3 has 13 residues. Assay: immunoSEQ multiplex PCR; the TCRdb copy retains only in-frame clones and omits some. The sample includes about 51,000 clones, around 79% seen only once; the top ten take around 2.4%. The sequencing here drew on peripheral blood, taken from a patient treated with radiotherapy plus ipilimumab. The chain joins TRBV5-1 to TRBJ2-7; D call uncertain. The TCR was taken from a human donor with non-small cell lung cancer whose response to radiotherapy plus ipilimumab could not be evaluated. The CDR3 reads CASSLVSLSEQYF. The CDR3 DNA follows: TGCGCCAGCAGCTTGGTATCCCTCAGCGAGCAGTACTTC. Supplemented by reference TRBV5-1 and TRBJ2-7, the full variable domain reads KAGVTQTPRYLIKTRGQQVTLSCSPISGHRSVSWYQQTPGQGLQFLFEYFSETQRNKGNFPGRFSGRQFSNSRSEMNVSTLELGDSALYLCASSLVSLSEQYFGPGTRLTVT.